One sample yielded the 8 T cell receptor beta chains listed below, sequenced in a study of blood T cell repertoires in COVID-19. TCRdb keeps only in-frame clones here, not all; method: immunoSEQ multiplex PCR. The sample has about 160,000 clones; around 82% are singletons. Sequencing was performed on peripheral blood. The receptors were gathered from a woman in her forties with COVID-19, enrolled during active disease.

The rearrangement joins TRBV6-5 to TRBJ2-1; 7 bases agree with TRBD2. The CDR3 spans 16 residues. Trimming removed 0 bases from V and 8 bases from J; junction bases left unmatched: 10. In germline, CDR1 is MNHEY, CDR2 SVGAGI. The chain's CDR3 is CASSYSAGAGRDEQFF. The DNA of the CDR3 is TGTGCCAGCAGTTACTCGGCGGGAGCGGGCAGAGATGAGCAGTTCTTC.

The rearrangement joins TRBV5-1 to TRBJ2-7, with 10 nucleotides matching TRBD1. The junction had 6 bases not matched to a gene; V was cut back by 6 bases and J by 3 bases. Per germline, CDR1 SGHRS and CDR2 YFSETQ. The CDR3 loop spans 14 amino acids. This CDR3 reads CASNEDRGLYEQYF. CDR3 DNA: TGCGCCAGCAACGAAGACAGGGGGCTCTACGAGCAGTACTTC.

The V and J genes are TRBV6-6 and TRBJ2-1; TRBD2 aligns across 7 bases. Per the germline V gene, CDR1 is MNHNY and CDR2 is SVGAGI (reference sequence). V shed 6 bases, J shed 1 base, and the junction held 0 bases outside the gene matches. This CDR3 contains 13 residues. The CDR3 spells CASRAGSYNEQFF. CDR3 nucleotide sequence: TGTGCCAGCAGAGCGGGGTCCTACAATGAGCAGTTCTTC.

Written as DNA, the CDR3 is TGTGCCAGCCGGACAGGGGGCACTGAAGCTTTCTTT. Translation gives CASRTGGTEAFF. This chain uses TRBV2 with TRBJ1-1; 10 bases match TRBD1. The CDR3 runs to 12 residues. Per the germline V gene, CDR1 is SNHLY and CDR2 is FYNNEI. V lost 8 bases and J lost 4; bases outside the gene matches: 1.

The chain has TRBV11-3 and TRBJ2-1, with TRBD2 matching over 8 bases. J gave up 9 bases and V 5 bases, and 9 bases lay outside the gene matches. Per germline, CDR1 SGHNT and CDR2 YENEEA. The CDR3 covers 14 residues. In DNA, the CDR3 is TGTGCCAGCAGCACCCACGGGGGGGCTCGTGAGCAGTTCTTC. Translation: CASSTHGGAREQFF. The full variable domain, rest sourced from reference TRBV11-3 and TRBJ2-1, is EAGVVQSPRYKIIEKKQPVAFWCNPISGHNTLYWYLQNLGQGPELLIRYENEEAVDDSQLPKDRFSAERLKGVDSTLKIQPAELGDSAVYLCASSTHGGAREQFFGPGTRLTVL.

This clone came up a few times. In DNA form, the CDR3 reads TGCGCCAGCAGCTTGGACAGGCCTGGCCAAGAGACCCAGTACTTC. Translating gives CASSLDRPGQETQYF. The chain combines TRBV5-1 with TRBJ2-5; TRBD1 is a possible D gene (5 bases). Per germline, CDR1 SGHRS and CDR2 YFSETQ. The CDR3 totals 15 residues. The germline V and J ends were trimmed by 0 bases and 1 base, with 10 bases remaining between them.

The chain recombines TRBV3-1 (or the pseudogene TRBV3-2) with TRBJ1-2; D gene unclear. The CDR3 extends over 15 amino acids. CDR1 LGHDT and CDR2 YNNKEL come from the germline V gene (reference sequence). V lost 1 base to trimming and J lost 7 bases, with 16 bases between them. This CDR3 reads CASSQAPQLVGGYTF. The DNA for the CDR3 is TGTGCCAGCAGCCAAGCCCCCCAGTTGGTTGGTGGCTACACCTTC.

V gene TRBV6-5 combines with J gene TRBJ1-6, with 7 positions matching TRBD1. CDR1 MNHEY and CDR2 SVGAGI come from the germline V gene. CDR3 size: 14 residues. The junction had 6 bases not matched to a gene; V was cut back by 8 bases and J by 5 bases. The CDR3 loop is CASRTGTDNSPLHF. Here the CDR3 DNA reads TGTGCCAGCCGTACCGGGACAGATAATTCACCCCTCCACTTT.